This T cell receptor (beta chain) was recorded in a study of OX40 agonist ivuxolimab in advanced cancers. Unmatched junction bases numbered 15, after V lost 2 bases and J lost 3 bases. This CDR3 has 17 residues. Germline values: CDR1 GTSNPN, CDR2 SVGIG (reference sequence). Libraries were prepared by immunoSEQ multiplex PCR; TCRdb keeps only in-frame clonotypes and omits some of them. Among about 62,000 clones listed, over 75% were seen once. The chain has TRBV30 and TRBJ2-7; 8 bases line up with TRBD2. The source of this sequence is an adult with an advanced solid tumor such as melanoma, head and neck, liver or kidney cancer. The sample was CD4+ or CD8+ T cells sorted from blood, taken in a trial of the OX40 agonist ivuxolimab. Here the CDR3 DNA reads TGTGCCTGGAGTCCCCTAGGATATAGCGGGGAATACTACGAGCAGTACTTC. Translated, it gives CAWSPLGYSGEYYEQYF.